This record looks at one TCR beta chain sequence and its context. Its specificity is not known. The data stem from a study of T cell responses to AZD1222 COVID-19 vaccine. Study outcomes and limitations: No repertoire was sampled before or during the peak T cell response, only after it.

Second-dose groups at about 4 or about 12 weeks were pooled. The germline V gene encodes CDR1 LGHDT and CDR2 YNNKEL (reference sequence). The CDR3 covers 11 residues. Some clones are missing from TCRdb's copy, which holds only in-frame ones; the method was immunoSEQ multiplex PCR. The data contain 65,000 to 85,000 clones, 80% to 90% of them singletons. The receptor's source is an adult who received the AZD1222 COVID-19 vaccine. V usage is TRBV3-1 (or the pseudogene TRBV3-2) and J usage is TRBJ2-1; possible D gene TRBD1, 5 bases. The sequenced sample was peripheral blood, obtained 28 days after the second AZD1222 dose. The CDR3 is CGAGFGNEQFF. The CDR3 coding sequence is TGTGGTGCAGGGTTTGGTAATGAGCAGTTCTTC.